This T cell receptor (beta chain) was identified in a study of radiation and T cells in renal cell carcinoma. For the study at large: Nephrectomy followed 15 Gy stereotactic body radiation by 4 weeks.

The time point: blood 2 weeks post-SBRT. This sample's treatment: 15 Gy SBRT to primary tumor, nephrectomy 4 weeks later. Serial blood draws occurred at baseline and 2 and 4 weeks post-SBRT. This renal cell carcinoma was of the clear cell type. This clone has more than one count but fewer than ten. Its antigen is unidentified. The same CDR3 arises from other DNA sequences in this sample as well. Only in-frame clones appear in the TCRdb table, and some are missing; sequencing was by immunoSEQ multiplex PCR. Altogether some 120,000 clones are present, about four fifths being singletons, with the ten largest covering 5.8%. The CDR3 extends over 14 amino acids. Germline V gives CDR1 KGHSH, CDR2 LQKENI. Trimming cost V 3 bases and J 0 bases, with 8 bases left between them. Overall study results and limits: From baseline, blood top tumor clonotypes peaked at 2 weeks post-radiation.

V usage is TRBV18 and J usage is TRBJ2-5; D call uncertain. The TCR was taken from a man between 45 and 60 years old with renal cell carcinoma. Sequencing used blood, obtained from a patient whose treatment included radiotherapy and nephrectomy. CDR3 region: CASSPGLDQETQYF. The CDR3 DNA reads TGTGCCAGCTCACCCGGGTTAGACCAAGAGACCCAGTACTTC.